This passage covers 21 T cell receptor beta chains from one sample sequenced in a study of regulatory dendritic cells for organ transplantation. TCRdb keeps only in-frame clones here, not all; method: immunoSEQ multiplex PCR. The profile shows about 28,000 clones, roughly 84% of them singletons. Sequencing was performed on naive CD8+ T cells from blood. Subset specified: CD45RA+ naive T cells. The receptors were gathered from a human donor in good health.

This clone was detected only once. The rearrangement joins TRBV5-6 to TRBJ2-1, with TRBD1 as a possible D gene (6 bases). CDR1 SGHDT and CDR2 YYEEEE come from the germline V gene. This CDR3 is built from 15 residues. The V and J ends lost 0 bases and 6 bases respectively, with 13 bases between them. Here the CDR3 reads CASSLGGGVSNEQFF. As DNA, the CDR3 is TGTGCCAGCAGCTTGGGAGGGGGAGTCTCCAATGAGCAGTTCTTC. Looking up the rest from reference TRBV5-6 and TRBJ2-1 gives the full variable domain: DAGVTQSPTHLIKTRGQQVTLRCSPKSGHDTVSWYQQALGQGPQFIFQYYEEEERQRGNFPDRFSGHQFPNYSSELNVNALLLGDSALYLCASSLGGGVSNEQFFGPGTRLTVL.

In its sample, this clone was seen once. The rearrangement links TRBV11-2 to TRBJ2-3, with TRBD2 identical over 10 bases. V was clipped by 5 bases and J by 3 bases; unmatched bases: 5. The CDR3 contains 15 residues. CDR1 and CDR2 (germline): SGHAT, FQNNGV. CDR3 sequence reads: CASSPTSGVTDTQYF. The DNA of the CDR3 is TGTGCCAGCAGCCCCACTAGCGGGGTAACAGATACGCAGTATTTT.

The gene calls are TRBV13 and TRBJ2-5; 12 nucleotides agree with TRBD2. J lost 2 bases, V lost 4 bases, and 5 bases had no gene match. The CDR3 is 16 residues long. Germline V gene data show CDR1 as PRHDT and CDR2 as FYEKMQ (reference sequence). The CDR3 nucleotides are TGTGCCAGCAGCTCAAGGACTAGCGGGGCGCAAGAGACCCAGTACTTC. Residues: CASSSRTSGAQETQYF. The entire variable domain, with the rest obtained from reference TRBV13 and TRBJ2-5, is as follows: AAGVIQSPRHLIKEKRETATLKCYPIPRHDTVYWYQQGPGQDPQFLISFYEKMQSDKGSIPDRFSAQQFSDYHSELNMSSLELGDSALYFCASSSRTSGAQETQYFGPGTRLLVL.

This chain links TRBV6-5 with TRBJ1-5, with D possibly matching TRBD1 (6 bases). V was pared by 6 bases and J by 0 bases, with 9 bases between. This CDR3 spans 14 amino acids. Germline CDR1 MNHEY, CDR2 SVGAGI. The CDR3 loop is CASRTGDSNQPQHF. The CDR3 region has the DNA TGTGCCAGCAGGACAGGAGATAGCAATCAGCCCCAGCATTTT.

This clone was recorded only once. The chain combines TRBV7-6 with TRBJ2-7; D perhaps matches TRBD2 (8 bases). Germline V CDR1 and CDR2: SGHVS, FNYEAQ. The CDR3 totals 14 residues. With 4 bases removed from V and 2 bases from J, the gap between germline ends came to 12 bases. The CDR3 DNA follows: TGTGCCAGCAGCTCGGGGGGGACAGCCTACGAGCAGTACTTC. Amino acids: CASSSGGTAYEQYF.

The CDR3 sequence is CAISEGEVTEAFF. In DNA form, the CDR3 reads TGTGCCATCAGTGAGGGGGAGGTCACTGAAGCTTTCTTT. The chain joins TRBV10-3 to TRBJ1-1; no clear D gene. This CDR3 is 13 amino acids long. V gave up 2 bases and J gave up 4 bases, with 8 bases separating them. CDR1 and CDR2 (germline): ENHRY, SYGVKD.

The genes are TRBV27 and TRBJ1-5, with D perhaps matching TRBD1 (5 bases). Germline CDR1 and CDR2: MNHEY and SMNVEV (reference sequence). The CDR3 is 14 amino acids. Trimming left V 4 bases short and J 4 bases short, with 11 bases between. Here the CDR3 DNA reads TGTGCCAGCAGTTCGACAGATCCAAATCAGCCCCAGCATTTT. As protein: CASSSTDPNQPQHF.

The chain carries TRBV5-6 and TRBJ2-5, with D tentatively TRBD1 (5 bases). This CDR3 is built from 16 residues. Trimming took 0 bases from V and 5 from J, leaving 17 bases between them. From germline, CDR1 is SGHDT and CDR2 YYEEEE. The CDR3 DNA reads as TGTGCCAGCAGCTTGGAGAGTCAGGGCCTGAGGGAGACCCAGTACTTC. Its protein is CASSLESQGLRETQYF.

The CDR3 spells CASSIPGGRVNTEAFF. The CDR3 DNA is TGTGCCAGTAGTATTCCCGGGGGACGGGTGAACACTGAAGCTTTCTTT. This sequence joins TRBV19 and TRBJ1-1, with D maybe TRBD1 (5 bases). The CDR3 has 16 residues. V was pared by 3 bases and J by 0 bases, with 14 bases between. Germline CDR1 and CDR2: LNHDA and SQIVND (reference sequence).

This chain connects TRBV6-7 to TRBJ2-2; maybe TRBD1 (6 bases). TRBV6-7 is flagged as an ORF with uncertain function. The CDR3 consists of 19 residues. V lost 2 bases, J lost 7 bases, and 26 bases lay in between. The DNA of the CDR3 is TGTGCCAGCAGTTACGGTTGGGCCCCGAGGGACAACAATGACGGGGAGCTGTTTTTT. It specifies CASSYGWAPRDNNDGELFF.

The chain recombines TRBV6-5 with TRBJ1-1; a weak D match, TRBD1 (6 bases). The germline V and J ends were trimmed by 5 bases and 1 base, with 14 bases remaining between them. The CDR3 extends over 15 amino acids. Germline V gene data show CDR1 as MNHEY and CDR2 as SVGAGI. The CDR3 coding sequence is TGTGCCAGCAGTCCCTCTTGGGGGCCGAACACTGAAGCTTTCTTT. It is translated as CASSPSWGPNTEAFF.

V and J are TRBV9 and TRBJ1-2; 9 nucleotides align to TRBD1. Germline assignment: CDR1 SGDLS and CDR2 YYNGEE. CDR3 length: 17 amino acids. The V segment lost 4 bases and the J segment 3 bases; nucleotides outside the gene matches: 13. The CDR3 nucleotides read TGTGCCAGCAGCCTTACTAGGGGGGACAGGGAAGACTATGGCTACACCTTC. It yields the protein CASSLTRGDREDYGYTF.

This sequence joins TRBV5-6 and TRBJ2-6; a possible D gene is TRBD2 (5 bases). This CDR3 contains 18 residues. Germline assignment: CDR1 SGHDT and CDR2 YYEEEE. Trimming pared 6 bases from V and 0 bases from J, leaving 19 bases between. CDR3 DNA sequence: TGTGCCAGCACCGTCGGACTGCGAGGTAGCTCTGGGGCCAACGTCCTGACTTTC. This translates into CASTVGLRGSSGANVLTF. Filled out from reference TRBV5-6 and TRBJ2-6, the complete variable domain reads DAGVTQSPTHLIKTRGQQVTLRCSPKSGHDTVSWYQQALGQGPQFIFQYYEEEERQRGNFPDRFSGHQFPNYSSELNVNALLLGDSALYLCASTVGLRGSSGANVLTFGAGSRLTVL.

The chain carries TRBV29-1 and TRBJ1-1, with D possibly being TRBD1 (5 bases). Per the germline V gene, CDR1 is SQVTM and CDR2 is ANQGSEA. V lost 3 bases and J lost 5, with 16 bases in between. CDR3 length: 14 amino acids. CDR3 bases: TGCAGCGTTGACGCGGGGACCCGAGGGACTGAAGCTTTCTTT. This encodes CSVDAGTRGTEAFF.

The chain recombines TRBV4-1 with TRBJ2-7; 8 bases align to TRBD2. CDR1 and CDR2 (germline): MGHRA, YSYEKL. This CDR3 region has 15 residues. V was clipped by 0 bases and J by 6 bases; unmatched bases: 7. CDR3: CASSQDSGGSLEQYF. DNA of the CDR3: TGCGCCAGCAGCCAAGACAGCGGGGGTTCCCTCGAGCAGTACTTC.

The rearrangement uses TRBV27 and TRBJ1-5; tentatively, D is TRBD1 (6 bases). Trimming cost V 5 bases and J 7 bases, with 9 bases left between them. The length of the CDR3 is 12 residues. Germline CDR1 and CDR2: MNHEY and SMNVEV (reference sequence). Written as DNA, the CDR3 is TGTGCCAGCAGTACGGGACACCAGCCCCAGCATTTT. Translated: CASSTGHQPQHF.

This rearrangement joins TRBV4-2 to TRBJ2-7, with TRBD2 identical over 7 bases. V shed 0 bases, J shed 6 bases, and the junction held 5 bases outside the gene matches. The CDR3 extends over 14 amino acids. The germline V gene encodes CDR1 LGHNA and CDR2 YNFKEQ. The CDR3 here is CASSQDGGGGEQYF. The CDR3, as DNA: TGTGCCAGCAGCCAAGATGGGGGGGGAGGCGAGCAGTACTTC.

The chain combines TRBV5-6 with TRBJ2-2; D is perhaps TRBD2 (6 bases). The V gene's germline CDR1 is SGHDT and CDR2 YYEEEE. The CDR3 extends over 15 amino acids. The germline V and J ends were trimmed by 1 base and 4 bases, with 11 bases remaining between them. The CDR3 DNA is TGTGCCAGCAGCTTGAAGTTTAGCGGCACCGGGGAGCTGTTTTTT. This encodes CASSLKFSGTGELFF.

This clone was counted once. The chain uses TRBV15 and TRBJ2-5; no clear D. This CDR3 is 15 amino acids long. Germline loops: CDR1 LNHNV, CDR2 YYDKDF (reference sequence). V was shortened by 3 bases and J by 1 base, with 12 bases between the two germline ends. CDR3 DNA sequence: TGTGCCACCAGCAGGCCGGCTGAGGTCCAAGAGACCCAGTACTTC. It is translated as CATSRPAEVQETQYF.

The gene calls are TRBV9 and TRBJ2-7, with 13 bases matching TRBD2. CDR1 SGDLS and CDR2 YYNGEE come from the germline V gene. This CDR3 has 16 amino acids. V dropped 3 bases and J dropped 4; count of bases not matched to a gene: 7. The CDR3 region has the DNA TGTGCCAGCAGCGGACAACCGGGACTAGCGGGGTACGAGCAGTACTTC. This codes for CASSGQPGLAGYEQYF.

The genes are TRBV10-3 and TRBJ1-4; TRBD1 matches 9 bases. CDR1 and CDR2 from the germline V gene are ENHRY and SYGVKD. V shed 6 bases and J 3 bases; nucleotides not matched to a gene: 8. There are 16 residues in the CDR3. The CDR3 region has the DNA TGTGCCATCAGCCTTCCGGGACAGGGACCTAATGAAAAACTGTTTTTT. Translating it yields CAISLPGQGPNEKLFF.